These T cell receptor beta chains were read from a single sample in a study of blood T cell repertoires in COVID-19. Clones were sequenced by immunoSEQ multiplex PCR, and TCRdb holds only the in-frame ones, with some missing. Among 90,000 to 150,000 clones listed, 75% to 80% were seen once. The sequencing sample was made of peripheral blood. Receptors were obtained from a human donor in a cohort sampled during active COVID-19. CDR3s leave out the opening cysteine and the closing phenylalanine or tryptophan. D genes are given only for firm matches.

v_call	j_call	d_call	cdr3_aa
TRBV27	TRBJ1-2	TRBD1	ASRDRSASNYGYT
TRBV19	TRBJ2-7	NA	ASSIDGSYEQY
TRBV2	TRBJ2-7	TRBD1	ASSPDRGVYEQY
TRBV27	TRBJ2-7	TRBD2	GSGSPFSYEQY
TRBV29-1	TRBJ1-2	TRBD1	SVESQWGQGYGYT
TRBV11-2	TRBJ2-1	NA	ASSLEGAFRYNEQF
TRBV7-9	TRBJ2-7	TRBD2	ASRGDVVAGSPI
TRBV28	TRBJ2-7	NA	ASTTATYEQY
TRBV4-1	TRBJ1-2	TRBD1	ASSQLRDRVNYGYT
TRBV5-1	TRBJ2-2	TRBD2	ASSGTSGGLTGELF
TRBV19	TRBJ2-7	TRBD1	ASSSRTGGSYEQY
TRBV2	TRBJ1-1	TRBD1	ASSVGQGISPEAF
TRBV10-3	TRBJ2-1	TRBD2	AIGLAGGSV
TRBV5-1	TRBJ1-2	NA	ASSPSGGGYT
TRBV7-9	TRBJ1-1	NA	ASSPRGGAPPEAF
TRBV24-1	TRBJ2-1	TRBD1	AIGTGDEQF